A single sample gave rise to the 13 T cell receptor beta chains below, sequenced in a study of blood T cells in healthy people across ages. A second 7 to 11 cycle PCR used barcoded and J-beta primers. One entry per CDR3 protein results from TCRdb running MiXCR on the 5' RACE reads. The table lists more than 800,000 distinct CDR3 sequences, around 26% of them singletons, with roughly 17% in the top ten. Material for sequencing was blood. Every receptor here comes from an elderly woman in good health.

This clonotype was observed at least ten times. The V call is TRBV28, the J call TRBJ2-1; 10 positions agree with TRBD2. The CDR3 length is 18 residues. The germline gives CDR1 MDHEN, CDR2 SYDVKM. The V segment lost 6 bases and the J segment 6 bases; nucleotides outside the gene matches: 17. In DNA, the CDR3 is TGTGCCAGCAGCGACCCCCGGGGGGCTAGCGGGGGTATCAATGAGCAGTTCTTC. Encoded protein: CASSDPRGASGGINEQFF.

The V gene is TRBV27, the J gene TRBJ1-5; D may be TRBD1 (5 bases). The length of the CDR3 is 15 residues. Looked up from germline, CDR1 is MNHEY and CDR2 is SMNVEV (reference sequence). With 7 bases removed from V and 0 bases from J, the gap between germline ends came to 13 bases. The CDR3 region is CASKGREVSNQPQHF. The CDR3 region has the DNA TGTGCCAGCAAGGGCAGGGAGGTTAGCAATCAGCCCCAGCATTTT.

This clonotype was observed many times. The chain employs TRBV24-1 and TRBJ2-1; TRBD2 agrees at 9 bases. CDR1 KGHDR and CDR2 SFDVKD come from the germline V gene. Unmatched junction bases numbered 6, after V lost 6 bases and J lost 1 base. The CDR3 consists of 16 residues. The CDR3 DNA is TGTGCCACCAGTAGACGGGCGGGGGGGTCCTACAATGAGCAGTTCTTC. It is translated as CATSRRAGGSYNEQFF.

In the case of this clonotype: A much larger clone is a single base away; this may be a read error. This CDR3 is CASRTVGLRSNEQYF. Here the CDR3 DNA reads TGTGCCAGCAGGACCGTAGGTTTAAGAAGCAATGAGCAGTACTTC. The V call is TRBV6-1, the J call TRBJ2-7; D not resolved. The germline V gene encodes CDR1 MNHNS and CDR2 SASEGT. V was clipped by 6 bases and J by 7 bases, with 22 bases between them. CDR3 length: 15 amino acids.

Ten or more counts support this clonotype. CDR3 region: CASSIYSGGGTDTQYF. CDR3 DNA sequence: TGTGCCAGCAGCATTTATAGCGGAGGGGGCACAGATACGCAGTATTTT. The chain joins TRBV7-8 to TRBJ2-3; maybe TRBD2 (6 bases). The CDR3 length is 16 residues. CDR1 and CDR2 (germline): SGHVS, FQNEAQ. The V and J ends lost 5 bases and 1 base respectively, with 16 bases between them.

This clonotype was counted ten times or more. The gene calls are TRBV5-1 and TRBJ2-6; D is possibly TRBD2 (6 bases). Trimming stripped 4 bases from V and 4 bases from J, with 12 bases between. The CDR3 has 15 residues. CDR1 and CDR2 from the germline V gene are SGHRS and YFSETQ. The CDR3 region has the DNA TGCGCCAGCAGCACCGGGACTTGGGGGGCCAACGTCCTGACTTTC. Translation: CASSTGTWGANVLTF.

This clonotype was counted ten times or more. The rearrangement links TRBV13 to TRBJ2-1; D gene ambiguous. Germline lookup yields CDR1 PRHDT and CDR2 FYEKMQ (reference sequence). The ends were cut back, 1 base at V and 8 bases at J, with 6 bases in the middle. CDR3 length: 12 residues. CDR3 DNA sequence: TGTGCCAGCAGCTTAGAAAGTGATGAGCAGTTCTTC. It codes for CASSLESDEQFF.

This clonotype was seen a handful of times. The chain combines TRBV30 with TRBJ1-2, with TRBD1 as a possible D gene (6 bases). The germline CDR1 and CDR2 sequences are GTSNPN and SVGIG (reference sequence). This CDR3 contains 14 residues. V gave up 8 bases and J gave up 4 bases, with 20 bases separating them. CDR3 in amino acids: CASYPGQGLYGYTF. DNA of the CDR3: TGTGCCAGCTACCCCGGCCAGGGGCTCTATGGCTACACCTTC.

This clonotype was picked up many times. J is TRBJ2-1 and V is TRBV21-1; TRBD1, the D gene given by the table, was not confirmed from the DNA. TRBV21-1 represents a pseudogene. The CDR3 totals 14 residues. CDR3 sequence reads: CASSPRGRSREQFF. The CDR3 nucleotides read TGTGCCAGCAGCCCCCGAGGACGCTCCAGAGAGCAGTTCTTC.

There are many counts of this clonotype. The rearrangement uses TRBV20-1 and TRBJ2-7; 10 bases are a match to TRBD2. The CDR3 extends over 15 amino acids. The junction had 12 bases not matched to a gene; V was cut back by 0 bases and J by 10 bases. CDR1 is DFQATT, CDR2 SNEGSKA, per germline (reference sequence). CDR3 sequence: CSARDPLAGNGAQYF. The CDR3 DNA reads as TGCAGTGCTAGAGACCCACTAGCGGGGAATGGGGCCCAGTACTTC.

This chain uses TRBV6-6 with TRBJ1-1; no definite D call. This CDR3 spans 13 amino acids. Between the trimmed V and J ends, which lost 7 bases and 4 bases, there was a span of 13 bases. The V gene's germline CDR1 is MNHNY and CDR2 SVGAGI (reference sequence). The CDR3 loop reads CASTWEGGTEAFF. The CDR3 DNA reads TGTGCCAGCACATGGGAGGGAGGCACTGAAGCTTTCTTT.

In its sample, this clonotype was seen many times. The chain couples TRBV20-1 to TRBJ1-2; 7 positions match TRBD1. V was clipped by 2 bases and J by 0 bases; unmatched bases: 6. CDR1 is DFQATT and CDR2 is SNEGSKA in the germline V gene (reference sequence). The CDR3 is 15 amino acids. The CDR3 nucleotides are TGCAGTGCTAGACCCATGGACAGGACTAACTATGGCTACACCTTC. It specifies CSARPMDRTNYGYTF.

Regarding this clonotype: Given a much more abundant clone one base away, this may be a read error. The rearrangement links TRBV28 to TRBJ2-5; TRBD1 is a possible D gene (5 bases). The J call is doubtful: the DNA matches TRBJ2-7 better. The CDR3 consists of 12 residues. The germline V gene encodes CDR1 MDHEN and CDR2 SYDVKM. The CDR3 loop is CTSSLMQGEQYF. DNA for the CDR3: TGTACCAGCAGTTTAATGCAGGGCGAGCAGTACTTC.